The 15 T cell receptor beta chains given below trace back to one sample, sequenced in a study of T cells after yellow fever vaccination. MiXCR, applied by TCRdb to the 5' RACE reads, yields one record per CDR3 protein. This sample has 250,000 or so distinct CDR3 sequences; 3.6% occur once, and the top ten carry under 20%. The sequenced sample was PBMCs, obtained 15 days after the yellow fever booster vaccination. These receptors all come from a man younger than 30 who received the YFV17D yellow fever vaccine.

Many counts were recorded for this clonotype. The V gene is TRBV30, the J gene TRBJ2-6; D not resolved. Trimming removed 0 bases at V and 1 base at J, with 13 bases between. This CDR3 contains 17 residues. CDR1 and CDR2 from the germline V gene are GTSNPN and SVGIG (reference sequence). This CDR3 reads CAWSVERVVSGANVLTF. CDR3 coding DNA: TGTGCCTGGAGTGTAGAAAGGGTGGTATCTGGGGCCAACGTCCTGACTTTC.

This clonotype was detected ten times or more. CDR3 protein: CASGDLAVETQYF. Written as DNA, the CDR3 is TGTGCCAGCGGCGACTTGGCCGTAGAGACCCAGTACTTC. The rearrangement links TRBV12-3 or TRBV12-4 to TRBJ2-5; D uncertain. This CDR3 is built from 13 residues. Trimming took off 8 bases at V and 4 bases at J, with 14 bases between the two ends.

This clonotype was counted at least ten times. This sequence joins TRBV12-3 or TRBV12-4 and TRBJ2-7; 7 bases are a match to TRBD2. This CDR3 contains 17 residues. V shed 5 bases, J shed 4 bases, and the junction held 17 bases outside the gene matches. The CDR3 bases are TGTGCCAGCAGTCCACTAGCCCCACTAGCGAGAAATTACGAGCAGTACTTC. It specifies CASSPLAPLARNYEQYF.

This clonotype was found many times. This chain links TRBV7-9 with TRBJ2-4, with 9 positions matching TRBD1. Trimming took 1 base from V and 0 from J; bases not matched to a gene: 4. This CDR3 region has 17 residues. The germline V gene encodes CDR1 SEHNR and CDR2 FQNEAQ (reference sequence). CDR3 DNA: TGTGCCAGCAGCTTAGTTGGGACAGGGATAGCCAAAAACATTCAGTACTTC. The encoded protein is CASSLVGTGIAKNIQYF.

Many counts were recorded for this clonotype. The chain links TRBV5-1 to TRBJ2-3; 7 nucleotides match TRBD1. Germline CDR1 SGHRS, CDR2 YFSETQ. J gave up 2 bases and V 4 bases, and 7 bases lay outside the gene matches. CDR3 length: 15 amino acids. The CDR3 sequence: CASSLRTGVTDTQYF. CDR3 DNA sequence: TGCGCCAGCAGCCTAAGGACAGGAGTCACAGATACGCAGTATTTT.

The sample holds many counts of this clonotype. This chain links TRBV5-1 with TRBJ1-1; possible D gene TRBD1, 5 bases. The CDR3 is 16 residues long. V dropped 3 bases and J dropped 2 bases, with 17 bases sitting between them. CDR1 is SGHRS, CDR2 YFSETQ, per germline. The CDR3: CASSYRDRDPNTEAFF. The CDR3 nucleotides are TGCGCCAGCAGCTACCGGGACCGCGATCCCAACACTGAAGCTTTCTTT.

This clonotype was found many times. The chain employs TRBV7-8 and TRBJ2-2; the D gene is possibly TRBD2 (6 bases). V shed 5 bases and J shed 6 bases, with 10 bases lying between them. Germline loops: CDR1 SGHVS, CDR2 FQNEAQ. The CDR3 contains 13 residues. In nucleotides, the CDR3 is TGTGCCAGCAGCGCCACGGGGGCCGGGGAGCTGTTTTTT. Encoded protein: CASSATGAGELFF.

This clonotype occurred many times. This chain joins TRBV20-1 and TRBJ2-7; tentative D call: TRBD1 (6 bases). V was cut by 1 base and J by 3 bases, with 10 bases left in between. The CDR3 totals 13 residues. The V gene's germline CDR1 is DFQATT and CDR2 SNEGSKA (reference sequence). The CDR3 nucleotides are TGCAGTGCTAGAGCAGGGGCTCGCTACGAGCAGTACTTC. Protein: CSARAGARYEQYF.

This clonotype has ten or more counts. The V gene is TRBV6-5, the J gene TRBJ1-6, with no clear D. Germline V gives CDR1 MNHEY, CDR2 SVGAGI. The CDR3 covers 12 residues. The ends were cut back, 2 bases at V and 11 bases at J, with 7 bases in the middle. DNA for the CDR3: TGTGCCAGCAGTTACCCGGGTGCACCCCTCCACTTT. This translates into CASSYPGAPLHF.

Many counts were recorded for this clonotype. This chain connects TRBV30 to TRBJ1-1; no clear D gene. Germline V gives CDR1 GTSNPN, CDR2 SVGIG (reference sequence). Trimming cost V 0 bases and J 6 bases, with 8 bases left between them. The CDR3 is made up of 12 amino acids. The CDR3 loop reads CAWSVRFSEAFF. CDR3 nucleotide sequence: TGTGCCTGGAGTGTAAGGTTCTCTGAAGCTTTCTTT.

The sample holds many counts of this clonotype. V gene TRBV11-1 combines with J gene TRBJ2-5; no clear D gene. The CDR3 runs to 15 residues. CDR1 SGHAT and CDR2 FQDESV come from the germline V gene (reference sequence). V lost 1 base to trimming and J lost 1 base, with 10 bases between them. The CDR3 loop is CASSLGPGIQETQYF. CDR3 in DNA: TGTGCCAGCAGCTTAGGACCCGGAATCCAAGAGACCCAGTACTTC.

This clonotype was counted at least ten times. This chain links TRBV7-2 with TRBJ2-7; TRBD1 or TRBD2 may be the D gene (6 bases each). The CDR3 loop spans 14 amino acids. Germline-derived CDR1 and CDR2 are SGHTA and FQGNSA. The V and J ends lost 1 base and 3 bases respectively, with 10 bases between them. The CDR3 region has the DNA TGTGCCAGCAGCTTAGGCGGGACACTCTACGAGCAGTACTTC. As protein: CASSLGGTLYEQYF. Drawing the rest from reference TRBV7-2 and TRBJ2-7, the complete variable domain is GAGVSQSPSNKVTEKGKDVELRCDPISGHTALYWYRQSLGQGLEFLIYFQGNSAPDKSGLPSDRFSAERTGGSVSTLTIQRTQQEDSAVYLCASSLGGTLYEQYFGPGTRLTVT.

This clonotype was picked up many times. The chain combines TRBV5-1 with TRBJ1-1, with a tentative D call TRBD1 (6 bases). CDR1 and CDR2 (germline): SGHRS, YFSETQ. V was shortened by 6 bases and J by 4 bases, with 16 bases between the two germline ends. This CDR3 comprises 14 residues. The CDR3 DNA sequence: TGCGCCAGCAACAGGGTCCCCGGGGGCACTGAAGCTTTCTTT. The encoded protein is CASNRVPGGTEAFF.

In its sample, this clonotype was seen many times. The rearrangement links TRBV2 to TRBJ2-2, with D unclear. CDR1 is SNHLY, CDR2 FYNNEI, per germline. CDR3 length: 16 amino acids. The V and J ends lost 5 bases and 1 base respectively, with 14 bases between them. In nucleotides, the CDR3 is TGTGCCAGCAGTATCTACGGACCCATGAACACCGGGGAGCTGTTTTTT. Protein: CASSIYGPMNTGELFF.

At least ten counts were recorded for this clonotype. V usage is TRBV12-3 or TRBV12-4 and J usage is TRBJ1-6; D might be TRBD1 (6 bases). Trimming removed 3 bases from V and 9 bases from J, with 18 bases in between. The CDR3 is made up of 16 amino acids. CDR3 nucleotide sequence: TGTGCCAGCAGTTTCTCCCCTTTTGGGGGGGCTTCACCCCTCCACTTT. It yields the protein CASSFSPFGGASPLHF.